This T cell receptor (beta chain) was sequenced for a study of cytomegalovirus exposure and HLA in healthy donors. From germline, CDR1 is GTSNPN and CDR2 SVGIG (reference sequence). This CDR3 has 13 amino acids. The V gene lost 1 base and the J gene lost 8 bases, with 14 bases spanning the gap. Donors were nominally healthy when sampled, though unrecorded immune exposures were likely. With 60 Vbeta and 13 Jbeta primers, the PCR was carried out. Libraries were prepared by immunoSEQ multiplex PCR; TCRdb keeps only in-frame clonotypes and omits some of them. Altogether roughly 160,000 clones are present, approximately 80% being singletons, with the ten largest covering 13%.

Specimen: PBMCs. J is TRBJ1-2 and V is TRBV30, with D hard to call. This receptor was identified in a woman in her forties or fifties in good health and CMV-seronegative. Here the CDR3 reads CAWSAHGRGGYTF. DNA of the CDR3: TGTGCCTGGAGTGCCCACGGGCGGGGAGGCTACACCTTC.